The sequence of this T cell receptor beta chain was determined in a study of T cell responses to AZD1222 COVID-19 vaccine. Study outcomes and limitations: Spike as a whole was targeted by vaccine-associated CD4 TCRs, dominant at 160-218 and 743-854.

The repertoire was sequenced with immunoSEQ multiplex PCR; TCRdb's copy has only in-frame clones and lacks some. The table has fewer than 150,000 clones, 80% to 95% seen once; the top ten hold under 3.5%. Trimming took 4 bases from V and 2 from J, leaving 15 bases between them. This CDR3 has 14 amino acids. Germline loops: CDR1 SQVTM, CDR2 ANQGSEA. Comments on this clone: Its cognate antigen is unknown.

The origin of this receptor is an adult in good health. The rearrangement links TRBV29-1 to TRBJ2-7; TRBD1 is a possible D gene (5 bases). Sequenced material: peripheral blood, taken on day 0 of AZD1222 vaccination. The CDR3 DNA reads TGCAGCGTTGGAAGGTGGACAAGAGCCTACGAGCAGTACTTC. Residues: CSVGRWTRAYEQYF.